Presented here are 26 T cell receptor beta chains from one specimen sequenced in a study of CD8+CD57+ T cells in acquired aplastic anemia. Template material for TCR beta VDJ and CDR3 profiling consisted of genomic DNA. TCRdb re-called the reads with MiXCR, one entry per CDR3 protein. The sample includes about 160,000 distinct CDR3 sequences, around 45% of them seen just once. Sequenced material: sorted CD4+, CD8+, or CD8+CD57+ T cells (not recorded which) from PBMCs. The receptors derive from a human donor in good health.

V and J are TRBV6-1 and TRBJ2-3; a weak D match, TRBD2 (5 bases). With 8 bases removed from V and 2 bases from J, the gap between germline ends came to 23 bases. Germline V lookup: CDR1 MNHNS, CDR2 SASEGT. CDR3 length: 17 residues. As DNA, the CDR3 is TGTGCCAGCTCACCGCCCCGCGGAGGTGAATTCACAGATACGCAGTATTTT. This translates into CASSPPRGGEFTDTQYF.

This clonotype was recorded many times. The CDR3 sequence: CASSNGLGYTF. The CDR3, as DNA: TGTGCCAGCAGCAACGGTTTAGGCTACACCTTC. This rearrangement joins TRBV6-1 to TRBJ1-2; D not certain. The V gene's germline CDR1 is MNHNS and CDR2 SASEGT. Trimming took 6 bases from V and 8 from J, leaving 10 bases between them. CDR3 size: 11 residues.

At least ten counts were recorded for this clonotype. The chain recombines TRBV10-1 with TRBJ2-5; D perhaps matches TRBD1 (6 bases). Germline V gene sequence: CDR1 WNHNN, CDR2 SYGVQD (reference sequence). The length of the CDR3 is 14 residues. Trimming pared 6 bases from V and 1 base from J, leaving 12 bases between. As DNA, the CDR3 is TGCGCCAGCAGGATAGGACAGCCCCAAGAGACCCAGTACTTC. This codes for CASRIGQPQETQYF.

The chain links TRBV29-1 to TRBJ1-1; the D is unclear. Germline V gene lookup returns CDR1 SQVTM and CDR2 ANQGSEA. The CDR3 contains 10 residues. The V gene lost 6 bases and the J gene lost 4 bases, with 6 bases spanning the gap. The CDR3 sequence is CSVGSTEAFF. The DNA for the CDR3 is TGCAGCGTAGGCTCCACTGAAGCTTTCTTT. Supplemented by reference TRBV29-1 and TRBJ1-1, the full variable domain reads SAVISQKPSRDICQRGTSLTIQCQVDSQVTMMFWYRQQPGQSLTLIATANQGSEATYESGFVIDKFPISRPNLTFSTLTVSNMSPEDSSIYLCSVGSTEAFFGQGTRLTVV.

This clonotype was seen ten or more times. Relative to the germline gene, one junction end is altered; a read error may explain this. The J gene is TRBJ2-2, the V gene TRBV7-7; 8 bases line up with TRBD1. In germline, CDR1 is SSHAT, CDR2 FNYEAQ (reference sequence). This CDR3 comprises 15 residues. The CDR3 region is CASSQTDRAAGELFF. CDR3 bases: TGTGCTAGCAGCCAAACGGACAGGGCGGCCGGGGAGCTGTTTTTT.

The V and J genes are TRBV24-1 and TRBJ2-7; the match to TRBD2 covers 12 bases. The germline V gene encodes CDR1 KGHDR and CDR2 SFDVKD. The trim removed 5 bases at V and 6 bases at J, leaving 10 bases unmatched. This CDR3 contains 16 residues. The CDR3 DNA follows: TGTGCCACCAGTGCTGGGCGACTAGCGGGAGCCGGCGAGCAGTACTTC. This sequence encodes CATSAGRLAGAGEQYF.

This clonotype was detected many times. This chain joins TRBV5-6 and TRBJ2-2; D gene ambiguous. CDR3 size: 14 residues. The germline V gene has CDR1 SGHDT and CDR2 YYEEEE. With 0 bases removed from V and 3 bases from J, the gap between germline ends came to 6 bases. The CDR3 reads CASSLGEYTGELFF. DNA of the CDR3: TGTGCCAGCAGCTTGGGGGAATACACCGGGGAGCTGTTTTTT.

This clonotype was observed a few times. The V call is TRBV27, the J call TRBJ1-1, with 9 bases that match TRBD1. The V gene's germline CDR1 is MNHEY and CDR2 SMNVEV (reference sequence). The trim removed 2 bases at V and 7 bases at J, leaving 2 bases unmatched. The CDR3 covers 13 residues. The CDR3 is CASSLGQGFEAFF. The CDR3 DNA sequence: TGTGCCAGCAGTTTAGGACAGGGGTTTGAAGCTTTCTTT.

This clonotype was found many times. This chain uses TRBV20-1 with TRBJ2-1; D could derive from TRBD1 or TRBD2 (5 bases each). This CDR3 has 14 residues. V gave up 3 bases and J gave up 4 bases, with 13 bases separating them. Germline V lookup: CDR1 DFQATT, CDR2 SNEGSKA (reference sequence). In DNA, the CDR3 is TGCAGTGCTAGGAGGCTGGGGGATTACAATGAGCAGTTCTTC. This encodes CSARRLGDYNEQFF.

V gene TRBV7-2 combines with J gene TRBJ2-5; TRBD2 matches at 7 bases. Germline CDR1 and CDR2: SGHTA and FQGNSA. The length of the CDR3 is 13 residues. The J segment lost 5 bases and the V segment lost 8 bases, leaving 8 bases of the junction unmatched. In DNA, the CDR3 is TGTGCCAGCGGCCGGGAGGCTTTTGAGACCCAGTACTTC. Its translation is CASGREAFETQYF.

This clonotype was observed many times. The CDR3 sequence: CASSGSGTGDRKKDYEQYF. In nucleotides, the CDR3 is TGCGCCAGCAGCGGCTCCGGGACAGGGGATAGAAAAAAAGACTACGAGCAGTACTTC. The gene calls are TRBV5-1 and TRBJ2-7; 10 positions match TRBD1. This CDR3 has 19 amino acids. The V gene end was trimmed by 4 bases and the J gene end by 3 bases; junction bases not matched to a gene: 19. Germline V gene data show CDR1 as SGHRS and CDR2 as YFSETQ.

The V call is TRBV2, the J call TRBJ2-7; D is uncertain. Germline V gene sequence: CDR1 SNHLY, CDR2 FYNNEI. V was pared by 5 bases and J by 5 bases, with 13 bases between. The length of the CDR3 is 13 residues. The DNA for the CDR3 is TGTGCCAGCAGTTACGCACGAGGCCACGAGCAGTACTTC. It codes for CASSYARGHEQYF.

At least ten counts were recorded for this clonotype. J is TRBJ2-3 and V is TRBV19, with 9 bases fitting TRBD2. The CDR3 has 15 residues. Germline CDR1 reads LNHDA; CDR2 reads SQIVND (reference sequence). V dropped 4 bases and J dropped 2; count of bases not matched to a gene: 4. This chain's CDR3 is CASSNLAGNTDTQYF. The CDR3 DNA reads TGTGCCAGTAGTAACCTAGCGGGGAACACAGATACGCAGTATTTT.

In its sample, this clonotype was seen many times. V gene TRBV7-9 combines with J gene TRBJ1-2; D perhaps matches TRBD1 (5 bases). CDR1 is SEHNR and CDR2 is FQNEAQ in the germline V gene (reference sequence). V was shortened by 7 bases and J by 0 bases, with 12 bases between the two germline ends. The CDR3 is 14 amino acids. The CDR3 loop reads CASTRGGANYGYTF. CDR3 bases: TGTGCCAGCACTCGGGGGGGGGCTAACTATGGCTACACCTTC.

This clonotype has at least ten counts. The chain is built from TRBV2 and TRBJ2-3; D may be TRBD1 (5 bases). Germline V gene sequence: CDR1 SNHLY, CDR2 FYNNEI. This CDR3 spans 15 amino acids. V was cut by 7 bases and J by 0 bases, with 14 bases left in between. The CDR3 region has the DNA TGTGCCAGCAATCCAGGACCAGGGAGCACAGATACGCAGTATTTT. This gives the protein CASNPGPGSTDTQYF.

Many counts were recorded for this clonotype. The chain links TRBV20-1 to TRBJ1-2; TRBD1 agrees at 7 bases. This CDR3 contains 14 residues. Germline loops: CDR1 DFQATT, CDR2 SNEGSKA (reference sequence). The V segment lost 2 bases and the J segment 8 bases; nucleotides outside the gene matches: 11. The CDR3 loop is CSARRAQGVRGYTF. The CDR3 DNA reads as TGCAGTGCTAGACGTGCCCAGGGGGTGCGGGGCTACACCTTC.

This clonotype was picked up a small number of times. The chain uses TRBV11-2 and TRBJ2-2; D remains unclear. In germline, CDR1 is SGHAT, CDR2 FQNNGV. Trimming shortened V by 5 bases and J by 0 bases, and 7 bases separated the two germline ends. The CDR3 is 14 residues long. The CDR3 region is CASSTYTNTGELFF. CDR3 DNA: TGTGCCAGCAGCACTTATACGAACACCGGGGAGCTGTTTTTT.

This chain links TRBV3-1 with TRBJ1-1; 11 nucleotides match TRBD1. The CDR3 is 15 amino acids. Germline values: CDR1 LGHDT, CDR2 YNNKEL (reference sequence). J was trimmed by 4 bases and V by 4 bases; bases with no gene match: 5. The CDR3 bases are TGTGCCAGCAGCCCTACCGGGACAGGGGGCACTGAAGCTTTCTTT. Encoded protein: CASSPTGTGGTEAFF.

This chain joins TRBV6-5 and TRBJ2-7; TRBD2 matches at 10 bases. The CDR3 loop spans 14 amino acids. V lost 2 bases to trimming and J lost 6 bases; unmatched junction nucleotides: 4. The germline CDR1 and CDR2 sequences are MNHEY and SVGAGI. The CDR3: CASSYRAGGLEQYF. The CDR3 region has the DNA TGTGCCAGCAGTTACCGAGCGGGAGGGCTCGAGCAGTACTTC.

This clonotype was counted ten times or more. This sequence joins TRBV15 and TRBJ1-3; perhaps TRBD1 as D (5 bases). The ends were cut back, 3 bases at V and 0 bases at J, with 18 bases in the middle. CDR1 LNHNV and CDR2 YYDKDF come from the germline V gene (reference sequence). The CDR3 has 18 residues. The CDR3 coding sequence is TGTGCCACCAGCAGTGGAACCGGGACGCGGTCCTCTGGAAACACCATATATTTT. Amino acids: CATSSGTGTRSSGNTIYF.

V gene TRBV6-1 combines with J gene TRBJ1-6, with 8 nucleotides matching TRBD1. This CDR3 spans 15 amino acids. Unmatched junction bases numbered 9, after V lost 6 bases and J lost 8 bases. CDR1 and CDR2 from the germline V gene are MNHNS and SASEGT. CDR3 sequence reads: CASRPDRERDSPLHF. The DNA for the CDR3 is TGTGCCAGCAGGCCGGACAGGGAGAGGGATTCACCCCTCCACTTT.

This clonotype was counted many times. This chain links TRBV19 with TRBJ2-3; D is uncertain. The CDR3 runs to 14 residues. The V end was cut by 5 bases, the J end by 0 bases, with 9 bases between. Germline lookup yields CDR1 LNHDA and CDR2 SQIVND (reference sequence). The CDR3 region has the DNA TGTGCCAGTAGTGTGGAATCTAGCACAGATACGCAGTATTTT. Protein sequence: CASSVESSTDTQYF.

This clonotype was observed a handful of times. This chain joins TRBV7-4 and TRBJ2-3; D gene uncertain. V was pared by 4 bases and J by 5 bases, with 7 bases between. Germline lookup yields CDR1 SGHVT and CDR2 SQSDAQ. This CDR3 has 12 residues. CDR3 DNA: TGTGCCAGCAGCTCCCAGAGAGATACGCAGTATTTT. This translates into CASSSQRDTQYF.

The V gene is TRBV20-1, the J gene TRBJ2-7; no definite D call. CDR3 size: 12 residues. Between the trimmed V and J ends, which lost 6 bases and 5 bases, there was a span of 14 bases. The germline CDR1 and CDR2 sequences are DFQATT and SNEGSKA (reference sequence). This CDR3 reads CSARSIKDEQYF. Here the CDR3 DNA reads TGCAGTGCGCGGTCGATAAAGGACGAGCAGTACTTC.

This clonotype was seen a handful of times. The genes are TRBV6-5 and TRBJ2-2, with D perhaps matching TRBD1 (6 bases). CDR1 MNHEY and CDR2 SVGAGI come from the germline V gene. The germline V and J ends were trimmed by 7 bases and 4 bases, with 13 bases remaining between them. The CDR3 consists of 14 residues. The CDR3 DNA reads TGTGCCAGCAAGGTCAGGGGTACCACCGGGGAGCTGTTTTTT. This encodes CASKVRGTTGELFF.

The CDR3 nucleotides read TGTGCCAGTAGTGTCGACCTCGGGACAGGGGTCCTCTCCTACGAGCAGTACTTC. Translating it yields CASSVDLGTGVLSYEQYF. The V call is TRBV19, the J call TRBJ2-7; 10 bases match TRBD1. This CDR3 contains 18 residues. Unmatched junction bases numbered 13, after V lost 5 bases and J lost 0 bases. Germline V gene data show CDR1 as LNHDA and CDR2 as SQIVND (reference sequence).